The 9 T cell receptor beta chains in this list originate from one sample, sequenced in a study of cytomegalovirus exposure and HLA in healthy donors. The PCR ran on 60 Vbeta and 13 Jbeta primers. The table came from immunoSEQ multiplex PCR; TCRdb's copy has only in-frame clones and leaves some out. Of 55,000 to 65,000 clones in the sample, around 83% are singletons; the top ten hold about 1.5%. The sequenced sample was PBMCs. The source of these receptors is a human donor in good health.

This clone was seen a single time. This chain uses TRBV5-6 with TRBJ2-1; 12 bases are shared with TRBD2. Trimming cost V 4 bases and J 4 bases; bases outside gene matches: 6. CDR1 is SGHDT, CDR2 YYEEEE, per germline. The length of the CDR3 is 16 residues. DNA of the CDR3: TGTGCCAGCAGCCACCAGACTAGCGGGAGTTACAATGAGCAGTTCTTC. Translated, it gives CASSHQTSGSYNEQFF.

This chain joins TRBV18 and TRBJ2-1, with D possibly TRBD2 on 5 matching bases. V lost 1 base, J lost 7 bases, and 14 bases lay in between. Per germline, CDR1 KGHSH and CDR2 LQKENI. The CDR3 has 15 residues. The CDR3 is CASSPQASRGNEQFF. In DNA, the CDR3 is TGTGCCAGCTCACCACAGGCTAGTCGGGGTAATGAGCAGTTCTTC.

The chain carries TRBV10-3 and TRBJ2-1; the D gene is possibly TRBD2 (5 bases). The CDR3 extends over 14 amino acids. V lost 10 bases, J lost 8 bases, and 21 bases lay in between. Germline loops: CDR1 ENHRY, CDR2 SYGVKD. This CDR3 reads CATSAREPSDEQFF. CDR3 DNA: TGTGCCACCAGCGCGAGGGAACCCTCCGATGAGCAGTTCTTC.

The chain uses TRBV27 and TRBJ2-3; a weak D match, TRBD2 (5 bases). CDR1 is MNHEY, CDR2 SMNVEV, per germline (reference sequence). This CDR3 has 15 amino acids. Trimming shortened V by 6 bases and J by 14 bases, and 27 bases separated the two germline ends. The CDR3 region is CASSTILDERRLWYF. The CDR3 nucleotides read TGTGCCAGCAGCACAATATTGGATGAGCGGAGATTGTGGTATTTT.

The chain uses TRBV4-1 and TRBJ2-4, with D tentatively TRBD1 (6 bases). V was cut by 1 base and J by 0 bases, with 16 bases left in between. The germline gives CDR1 MGHRA, CDR2 YSYEKL. This CDR3 spans 18 amino acids. This CDR3 is CASSQGAVAGAAKNIQYF. Written as DNA, the CDR3 is TGCGCCAGCAGCCAAGGGGCGGTGGCAGGGGCAGCCAAAAACATTCAGTACTTC.

This clone occurred once. V and J are TRBV7-3 and TRBJ2-1; 12 bases align to TRBD2. The CDR3 length is 17 residues. Germline CDR1 SGHTA, CDR2 FQGTGA. V lost 1 base, J lost 3 bases, and 4 bases stayed unmatched. For the CDR3, the DNA is TGTGCCAGCAGCTTAATGCCGACTAGCGGGAGCTACAATGAGCAGTTCTTC. It translates to CASSLMPTSGSYNEQFF.

This clone showed up just a few times. The V call is TRBV10-3, the J call TRBJ2-2; 9 positions match TRBD1. J lost 7 bases, V lost 6 bases, and 3 bases had no gene match. Per the germline V gene, CDR1 is ENHRY and CDR2 is SYGVKD. This CDR3 is built from 13 residues. DNA for the CDR3: TGTGCCATCAGACAGGGGGCAGGCGGGGAGCTGTTTTTT. Translation: CAIRQGAGGELFF.

CDR3 in DNA: TGTGCCAGCAGCTTAGCGACTAGCGGGACCCACGAGCAGTACTTC. It specifies CASSLATSGTHEQYF. This sequence joins TRBV7-2 and TRBJ2-5, with 11 bases identical to TRBD2. The J call may be in error: the DNA end matches TRBJ2-7 better. Germline V CDR1 and CDR2: SGHTA, FQGNSA. This CDR3 has 15 amino acids.

This clone was detected only a few times. This sequence joins TRBV2 and TRBJ2-3; 11 nucleotides line up with TRBD2. There are 23 residues in the CDR3. After removal of 5 bases from V and 7 bases from J, the junction contained 32 bases not matched to a gene. Looked up from germline, CDR1 is SNHLY and CDR2 is FYNNEI. CDR3 sequence (DNA): TGTGCCAGCAGTAAAAGATCGGCTACTAGCGGGAGTCCGACAGCACTCCCCCCTTATACGCAGTATTTT. It encodes CASSKRSATSGSPTALPPYTQYF.